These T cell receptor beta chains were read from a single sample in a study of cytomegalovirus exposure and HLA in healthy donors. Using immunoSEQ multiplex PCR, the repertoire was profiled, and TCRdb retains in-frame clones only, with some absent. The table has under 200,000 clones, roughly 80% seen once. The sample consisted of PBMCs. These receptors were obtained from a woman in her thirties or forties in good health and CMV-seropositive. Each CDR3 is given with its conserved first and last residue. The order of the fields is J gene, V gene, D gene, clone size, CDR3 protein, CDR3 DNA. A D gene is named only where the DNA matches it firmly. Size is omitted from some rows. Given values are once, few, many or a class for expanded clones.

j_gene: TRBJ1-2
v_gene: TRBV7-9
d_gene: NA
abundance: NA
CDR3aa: CASSLAGGNYGYTF
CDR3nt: TGTGCCAGCAGCTTAGCGGGCGGGAACTATGGCTACACCTTC

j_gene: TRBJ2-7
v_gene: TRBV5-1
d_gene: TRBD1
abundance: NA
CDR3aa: CASSLARDRGGYEQYF
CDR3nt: TGCGCCAGCAGCTTGGCCCGGGACAGGGGAGGCTACGAGCAGTACTTC

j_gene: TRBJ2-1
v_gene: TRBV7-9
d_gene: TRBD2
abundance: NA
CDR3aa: CASSFGTSGRNEQFF
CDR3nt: TGTGCCAGCAGCTTCGGGACTAGCGGGAGGAATGAGCAGTTCTTC

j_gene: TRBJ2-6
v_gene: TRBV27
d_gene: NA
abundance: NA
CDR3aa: CASSSRGGSDQHRSSGANVLTF
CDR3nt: TGTGCCAGCAGCTCTAGGGGGGGCTCGGACCAGCACCGAAGCTCTGGGGCCAACGTCCTGACTTTC

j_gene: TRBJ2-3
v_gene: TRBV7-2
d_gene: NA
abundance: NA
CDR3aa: CASSLEWIANTQYF
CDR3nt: TGTGCCAGCAGCTTAGAGTGGATAGCAAATACGCAGTATTTT

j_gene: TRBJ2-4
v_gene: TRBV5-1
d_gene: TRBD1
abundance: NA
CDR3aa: CASSSPQGQRLGIQYF
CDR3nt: TGCGCCAGCAGCTCTCCACAGGGACAGCGACTCGGCATTCAGTACTTC

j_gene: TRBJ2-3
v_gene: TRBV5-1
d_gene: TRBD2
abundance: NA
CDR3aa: CASSSGIPADTQYF
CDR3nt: TGCGCCAGCAGCAGCGGGATCCCAGCAGATACGCAGTATTTT

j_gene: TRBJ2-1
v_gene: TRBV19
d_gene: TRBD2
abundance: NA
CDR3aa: CASSIGRIGGGQNEQFF
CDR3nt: TGTGCCAGTAGTATTGGTCGCATCGGGGGAGGGCAAAATGAGCAGTTCTTC

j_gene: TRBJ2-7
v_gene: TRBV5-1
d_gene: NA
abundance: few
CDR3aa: CASKSDSYEQYF
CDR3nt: TGCGCCAGCAAGAGTGACTCCTACGAGCAGTACTTC

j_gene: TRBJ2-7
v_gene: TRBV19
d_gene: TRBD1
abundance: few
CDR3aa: CASRPYGTDSYEQYF
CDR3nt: TGTGCCAGTAGACCCTACGGGACAGACTCCTACGAGCAGTACTTC

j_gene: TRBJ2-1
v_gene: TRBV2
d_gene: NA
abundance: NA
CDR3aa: CASSEAHGLNEQFF
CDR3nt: TGTGCCAGCAGTGAAGCCCATGGGCTCAATGAGCAGTTCTTC

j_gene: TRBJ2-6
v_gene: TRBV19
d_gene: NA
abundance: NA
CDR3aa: CASSLSGANVLTF
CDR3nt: TGTGCCAGTAGTTTATCTGGGGCCAACGTCCTGACTTTC

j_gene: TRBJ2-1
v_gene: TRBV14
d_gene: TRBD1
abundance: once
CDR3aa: CASTPRTGAVNEQFF
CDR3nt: TGTGCCAGCACGCCTAGGACAGGGGCAGTGAATGAGCAGTTCTTC

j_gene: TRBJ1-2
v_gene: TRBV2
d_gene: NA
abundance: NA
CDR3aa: CASGLDSWGYTF
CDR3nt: TGTGCCAGCGGGTTGGACAGTTGGGGCTACACCTTC

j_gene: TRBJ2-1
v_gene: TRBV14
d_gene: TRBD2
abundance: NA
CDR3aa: CASSQGTSDYNEQFF
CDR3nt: TGTGCCAGCAGCCAAGGGACTAGCGACTACAATGAGCAGTTCTTC

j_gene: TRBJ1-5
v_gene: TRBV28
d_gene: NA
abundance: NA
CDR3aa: CASSPTTGWVNQPQHF
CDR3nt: TGTGCCAGCAGCCCCACCACAGGGTGGGTTAATCAGCCCCAGCATTTT

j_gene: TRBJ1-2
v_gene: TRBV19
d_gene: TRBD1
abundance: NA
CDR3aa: CASSRDRARGYTF
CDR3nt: TGTGCCAGTAGCCGGGACAGGGCGCGAGGCTACACCTTC

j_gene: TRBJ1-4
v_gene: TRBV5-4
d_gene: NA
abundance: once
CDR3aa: CASSIQQGRNEKLFF
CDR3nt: TGTGCCAGCAGCATACAACAGGGACGGAATGAAAAACTGTTTTTT

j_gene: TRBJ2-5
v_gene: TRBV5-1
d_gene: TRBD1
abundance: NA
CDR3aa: CASSKGQQETQYF
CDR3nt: TGCGCCAGCAGCAAGGGACAGCAAGAGACCCAGTACTTC

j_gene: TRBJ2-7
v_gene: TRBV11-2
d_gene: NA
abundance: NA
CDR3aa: CASSPPSDEQYF
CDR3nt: TGTGCCAGCAGCCCCCCCAGCGACGAGCAGTACTTC

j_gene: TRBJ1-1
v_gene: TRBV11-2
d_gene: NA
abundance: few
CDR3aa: CASSFLYGGRGTEAFF
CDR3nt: TGTGCCAGCAGCTTTTTGTATGGGGGCAGGGGCACTGAAGCTTTCTTT

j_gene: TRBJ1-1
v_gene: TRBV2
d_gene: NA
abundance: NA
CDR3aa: CATREGILPEAFF
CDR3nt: TGTGCCACTAGGGAGGGGATCCTCCCTGAAGCTTTCTTT